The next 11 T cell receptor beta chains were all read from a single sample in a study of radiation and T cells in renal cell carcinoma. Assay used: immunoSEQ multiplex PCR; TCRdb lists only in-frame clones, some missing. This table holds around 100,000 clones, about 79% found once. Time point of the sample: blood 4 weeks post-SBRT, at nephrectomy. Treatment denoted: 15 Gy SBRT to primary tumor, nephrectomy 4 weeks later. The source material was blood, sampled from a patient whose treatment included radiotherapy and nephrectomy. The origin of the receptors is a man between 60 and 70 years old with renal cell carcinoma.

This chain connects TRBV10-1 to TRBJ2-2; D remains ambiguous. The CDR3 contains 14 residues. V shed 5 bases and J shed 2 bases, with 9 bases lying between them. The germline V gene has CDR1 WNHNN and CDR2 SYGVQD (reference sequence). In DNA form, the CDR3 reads TGCGCCAGCAGTTGGGTCACCAACACCGGGGAGCTGTTTTTT. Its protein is CASSWVTNTGELFF.

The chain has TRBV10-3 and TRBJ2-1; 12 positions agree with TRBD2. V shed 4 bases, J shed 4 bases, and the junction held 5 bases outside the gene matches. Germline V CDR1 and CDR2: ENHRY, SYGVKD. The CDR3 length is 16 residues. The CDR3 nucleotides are TGTGCCATCAGTGCCCTAGCGGGAGGGCCTTACAATGAGCAGTTCTTC. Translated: CAISALAGGPYNEQFF.

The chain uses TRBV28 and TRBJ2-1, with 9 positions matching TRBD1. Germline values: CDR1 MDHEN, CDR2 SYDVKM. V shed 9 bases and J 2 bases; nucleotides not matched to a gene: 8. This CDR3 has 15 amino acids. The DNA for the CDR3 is TGTGCCAGTTTTGAACAGGGGGCCCCCTACAATGAGCAGTTCTTC. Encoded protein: CASFEQGAPYNEQFF.

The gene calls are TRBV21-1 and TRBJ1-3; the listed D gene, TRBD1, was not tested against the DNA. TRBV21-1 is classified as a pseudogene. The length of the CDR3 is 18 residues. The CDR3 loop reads CASSKDRHQGGSGNTIYF. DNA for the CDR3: TGTGCCAGCAGCAAAGACCGACATCAGGGGGGCTCTGGAAACACCATATATTTT.

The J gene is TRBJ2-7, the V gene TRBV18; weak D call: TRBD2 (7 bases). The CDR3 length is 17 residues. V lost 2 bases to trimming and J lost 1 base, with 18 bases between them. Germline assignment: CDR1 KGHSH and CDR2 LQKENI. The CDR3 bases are TGTGCCAGCTCACCATACGGTGGCGGGGGCTCTTCCTACGAGCAGTACTTC. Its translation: CASSPYGGGGSSYEQYF.

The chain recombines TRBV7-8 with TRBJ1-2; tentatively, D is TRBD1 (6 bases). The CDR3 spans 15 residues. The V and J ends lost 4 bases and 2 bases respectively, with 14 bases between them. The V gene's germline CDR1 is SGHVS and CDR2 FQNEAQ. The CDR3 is CASSYPGQQNYGYTF. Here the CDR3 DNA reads TGTGCCAGCAGCTACCCTGGACAGCAAAACTATGGCTACACCTTC.

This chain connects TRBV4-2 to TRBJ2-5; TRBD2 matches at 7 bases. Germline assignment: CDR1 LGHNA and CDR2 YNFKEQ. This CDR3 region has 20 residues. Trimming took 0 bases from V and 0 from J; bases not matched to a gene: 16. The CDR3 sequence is CASSQERAGIGGGYQETQYF. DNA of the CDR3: TGTGCCAGCAGCCAAGAACGGGCGGGGATTGGGGGAGGGTACCAAGAGACCCAGTACTTC.

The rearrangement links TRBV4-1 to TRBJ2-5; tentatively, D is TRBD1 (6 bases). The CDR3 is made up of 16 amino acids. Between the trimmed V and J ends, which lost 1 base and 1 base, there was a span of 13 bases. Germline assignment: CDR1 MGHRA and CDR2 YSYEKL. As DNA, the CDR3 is TGCGCCAGCAGCCAAGTCCCCGCAGGGGCCCAAGAGACCCAGTACTTC. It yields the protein CASSQVPAGAQETQYF.

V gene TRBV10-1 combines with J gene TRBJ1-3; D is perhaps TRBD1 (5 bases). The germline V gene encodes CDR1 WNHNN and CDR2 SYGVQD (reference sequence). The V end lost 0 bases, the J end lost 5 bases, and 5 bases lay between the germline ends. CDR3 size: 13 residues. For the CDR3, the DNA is TGCGCCAGCAGTGAGTCGGGGCGAAACACCATATATTTT. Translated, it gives CASSESGRNTIYF.

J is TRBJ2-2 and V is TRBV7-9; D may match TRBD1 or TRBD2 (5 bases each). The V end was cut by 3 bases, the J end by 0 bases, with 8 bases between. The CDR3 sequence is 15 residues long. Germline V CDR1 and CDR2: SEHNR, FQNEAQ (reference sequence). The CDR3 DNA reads TGTGCCAGCAGCTTGTTGGGGGCGAACACCGGGGAGCTGTTTTTT. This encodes CASSLLGANTGELFF.

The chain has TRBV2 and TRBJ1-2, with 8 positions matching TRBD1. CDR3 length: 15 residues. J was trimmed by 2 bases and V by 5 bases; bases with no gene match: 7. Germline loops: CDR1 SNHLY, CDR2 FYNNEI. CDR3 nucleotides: TGTGCCAGCAGTCGGGACAGGTCTTCCAACTATGGCTACACCTTC. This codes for CASSRDRSSNYGYTF.